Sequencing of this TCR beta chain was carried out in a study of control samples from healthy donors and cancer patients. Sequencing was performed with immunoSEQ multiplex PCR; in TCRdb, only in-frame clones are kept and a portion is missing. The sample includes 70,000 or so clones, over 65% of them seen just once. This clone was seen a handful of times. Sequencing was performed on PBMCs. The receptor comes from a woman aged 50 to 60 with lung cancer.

CDR3: CASSYWVLDYEQYF. CDR3 DNA sequence: TGTGCCAGCAGTTACTGGGTTTTGGATTACGAGCAGTACTTC. V usage is TRBV6-7 and J usage is TRBJ2-7, with unresolved D. TRBV6-7 is annotated as an ORF whose role is uncertain. V was pared by 1 base and J by 4 bases, with 11 bases between. The CDR3 has 14 residues.